This TCR beta chain was captured in a study of beta chain features in type 1 diabetes. Findings and caveats of the study: Equally in patients and controls, shorter templates might have been favored by PCR. An over-representation of cells with high TCR expression could result from cDNA sequencing. All four CD4+ subsets of Type 1 diabetes patients contained TCRB CDR3s that were moderately but significantly shorter. Across patients, naive, central memory and Treg TCRB repertoires exhibited apparently greater similarity than was observed across healthy donors.

The investigators reverse transcribed all of the isolated RNA, so they sequenced expressed TCRB transcripts. Profiled with immunoSEQ multiplex PCR; TCRdb holds only in-frame clones, not every one. The profile covers approximately 250,000 clones, with roughly 14% appearing a single time and around 0.03% taken by the ten largest. This clone was seen a few times. No antigen is known for it. The CDR3 sequence is 13 residues long. Germline loops: CDR1 LNHDA, CDR2 SQIVND (reference sequence). Trimming stripped 6 bases from V and 4 bases from J, with 9 bases between. This clonotype was sampled from a woman in her forties in good health. Input material: naive CD4+ T cells from blood. V is TRBV19 and J is TRBJ1-4; perhaps TRBD1 as D (5 bases). CDR3 in DNA: TGTGCCAGTAGAGGCAGGGTTAATGAAAAACTGTTTTTT. Encoded protein: CASRGRVNEKLFF.